The clone carrying this T cell receptor (beta chain) has at least ten counts. Its target is not known. The entry originates in a study of human T cells and chemical hapten exposure. The study, taken as a whole, reports: Expanded TCRs grouped into significantly more large CDR3 similarity clusters than controls produced.

Time point here: patch test 1, 2 weeks after DPC sensitization. Regarding treatment: therapeutic diphenylcyclopropenone sensitization with weekly scalp DPC. For the library, individual cDNA molecules each received unique molecular identifiers. Per the original methods: Ranging from about 20,000 to 700,000, TCR counts per sample had a median value of around 100,000. TCRdb re-called the RACE reads with MiXCR, one entry per CDR3 protein. The V and J calls here are based on TCRdb, not the publication. Seen here are 65,000 to 85,000 distinct CDR3 sequences, 10% observed once, and the top ten hold around 1.5%. Trimming took 6 bases from V and 4 from J, leaving 10 bases between them. The germline V gene encodes CDR1 KGHSH and CDR2 LQKENI. This CDR3 has 13 amino acids.

The specimen comprised whole blood, sampled in connection with sensitization to the hapten diphenylcyclopropenone (DPC). The chain has TRBV18 and TRBJ1-5, with unresolved D. This clonotype was sampled from a woman in her fifties or sixties with alopecia areata. Some clones in this sample may be carry-over from other donors' samples. The CDR3 region is CASSPDLNQPQHF. CDR3 coding DNA: TGTGCCAGCTCCCCCGACTTGAATCAGCCCCAGCATTTT.